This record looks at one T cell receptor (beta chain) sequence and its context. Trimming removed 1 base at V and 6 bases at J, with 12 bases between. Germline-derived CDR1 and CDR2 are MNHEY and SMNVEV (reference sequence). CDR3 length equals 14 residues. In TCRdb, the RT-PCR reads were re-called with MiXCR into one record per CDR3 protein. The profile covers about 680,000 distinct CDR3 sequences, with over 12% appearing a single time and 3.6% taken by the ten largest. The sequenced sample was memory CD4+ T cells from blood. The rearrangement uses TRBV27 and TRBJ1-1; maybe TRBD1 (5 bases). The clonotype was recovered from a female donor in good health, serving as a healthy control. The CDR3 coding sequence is TGTGCCAGCAGTTTATACGGGGGAAACCCTGAAGCTTTCTTT. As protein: CASSLYGGNPEAFF.